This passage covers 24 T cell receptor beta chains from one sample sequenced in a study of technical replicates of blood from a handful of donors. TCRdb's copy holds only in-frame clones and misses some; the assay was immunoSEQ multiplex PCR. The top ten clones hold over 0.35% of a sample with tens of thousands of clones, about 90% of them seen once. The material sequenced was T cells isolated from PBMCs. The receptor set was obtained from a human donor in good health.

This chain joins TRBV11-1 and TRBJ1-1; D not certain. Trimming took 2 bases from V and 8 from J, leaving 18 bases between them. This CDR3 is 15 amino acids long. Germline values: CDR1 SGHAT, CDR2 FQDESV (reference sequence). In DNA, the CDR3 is TGTGCCAGCAGCTTATCTCGCACACTACTTTCAGAAGCTTTCTTT. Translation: CASSLSRTLLSEAFF.

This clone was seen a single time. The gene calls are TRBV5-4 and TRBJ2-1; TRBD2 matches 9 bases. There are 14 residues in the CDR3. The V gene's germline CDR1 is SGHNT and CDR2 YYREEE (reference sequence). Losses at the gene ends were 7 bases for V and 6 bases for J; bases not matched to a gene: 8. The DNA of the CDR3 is TGTGCCAGCGCCCCTAGCGGGGTGTTCAATGAGCAGTTCTTC. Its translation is CASAPSGVFNEQFF.

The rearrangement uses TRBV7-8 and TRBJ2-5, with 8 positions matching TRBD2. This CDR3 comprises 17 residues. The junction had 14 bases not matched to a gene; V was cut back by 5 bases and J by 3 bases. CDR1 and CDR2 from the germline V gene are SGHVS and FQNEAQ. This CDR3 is CASSIGRRREVKETQYF. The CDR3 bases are TGTGCCAGCAGCATCGGACGGCGGCGGGAGGTCAAAGAGACCCAGTACTTC.

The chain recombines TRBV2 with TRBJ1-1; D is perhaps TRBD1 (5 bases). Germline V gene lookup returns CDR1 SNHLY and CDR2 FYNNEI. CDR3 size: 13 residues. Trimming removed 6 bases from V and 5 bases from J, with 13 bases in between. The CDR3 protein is CASRVQGGTEAFF. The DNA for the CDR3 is TGTGCCAGCAGAGTTCAGGGAGGGACTGAAGCTTTCTTT. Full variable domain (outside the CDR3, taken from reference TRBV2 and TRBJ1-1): EPEVTQTPSHQVTQMGQEVILRCVPISNHLYFYWYRQILGQKVEFLVSFYNNEISEKSEIFDDQFSVERPDGSNFTLKIRSTKLEDSAMYFCASRVQGGTEAFFGQGTRLTVV.

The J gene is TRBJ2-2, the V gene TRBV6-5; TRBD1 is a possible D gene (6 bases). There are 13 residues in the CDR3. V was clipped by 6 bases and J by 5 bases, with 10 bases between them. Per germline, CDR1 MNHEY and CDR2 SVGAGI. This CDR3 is CASSPQGTGELFF. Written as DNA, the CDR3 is TGTGCCAGCAGCCCACAGGGTACCGGGGAGCTGTTTTTT.

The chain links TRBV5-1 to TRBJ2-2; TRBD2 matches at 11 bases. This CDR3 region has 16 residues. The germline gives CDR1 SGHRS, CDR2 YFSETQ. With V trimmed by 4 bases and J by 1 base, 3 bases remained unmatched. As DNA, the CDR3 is TGCGCCAGCAGCACCCTAGCGGGAGGGAACACCGGGGAGCTGTTTTTT. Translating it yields CASSTLAGGNTGELFF.

Written as DNA, the CDR3 is TGTGCCAGTCAAGGGGCGGGGAGTTCTGAAGCTTTCTTT. Translating gives CASQGAGSSEAFF. This rearrangement joins TRBV19 to TRBJ1-1; possibly TRBD1 for D (5 bases). The CDR3 is made up of 13 amino acids. The V end was cut by 8 bases, the J end by 6 bases, with 16 bases between. From germline, CDR1 is LNHDA and CDR2 SQIVND (reference sequence). The complete variable domain, with remaining parts taken from reference TRBV19 and TRBJ1-1, reads DGGITQSPKYLFRKEGQNVTLSCEQNLNHDAMYWYRQDPGQGLRLIYYSQIVNDFQKGDIAEGYSVSREKKESFPLTVTSAQKNPTAFYLCASQGAGSSEAFFGQGTRLTVV.

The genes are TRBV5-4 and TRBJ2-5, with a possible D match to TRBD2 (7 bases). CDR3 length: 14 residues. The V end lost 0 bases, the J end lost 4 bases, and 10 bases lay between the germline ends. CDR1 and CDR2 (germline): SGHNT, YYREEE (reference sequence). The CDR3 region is CASSLVRGAETQYF. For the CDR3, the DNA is TGTGCCAGCAGCTTGGTTCGGGGGGCAGAGACCCAGTACTTC.

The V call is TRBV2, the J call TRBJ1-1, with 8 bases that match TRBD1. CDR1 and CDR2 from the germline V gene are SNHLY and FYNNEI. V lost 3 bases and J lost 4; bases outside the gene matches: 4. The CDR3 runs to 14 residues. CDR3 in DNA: TGTGCCAGCAGTGAGTACAGGGGGGGCACTGAAGCTTTCTTT. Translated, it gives CASSEYRGGTEAFF.

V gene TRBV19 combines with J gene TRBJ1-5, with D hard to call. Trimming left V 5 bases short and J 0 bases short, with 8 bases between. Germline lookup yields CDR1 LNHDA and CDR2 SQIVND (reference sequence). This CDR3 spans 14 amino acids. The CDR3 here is CASSLADSNQPQHF. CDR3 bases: TGTGCCAGTAGTTTGGCAGATAGCAATCAGCCCCAGCATTTT.

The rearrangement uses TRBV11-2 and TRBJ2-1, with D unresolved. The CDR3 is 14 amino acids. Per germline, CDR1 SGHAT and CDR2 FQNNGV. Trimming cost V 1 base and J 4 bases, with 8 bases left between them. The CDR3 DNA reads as TGTGCCAGCAGCTTAGGAAGAGATTACAATGAGCAGTTCTTC. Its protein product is CASSLGRDYNEQFF.

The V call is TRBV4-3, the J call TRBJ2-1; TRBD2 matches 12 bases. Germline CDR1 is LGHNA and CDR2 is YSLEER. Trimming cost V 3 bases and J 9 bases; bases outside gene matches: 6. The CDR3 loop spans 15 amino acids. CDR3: CASSQTSGSGIEQFF. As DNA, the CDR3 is TGCGCCAGCAGCCAGACTAGCGGGAGCGGTATTGAGCAGTTCTTC.

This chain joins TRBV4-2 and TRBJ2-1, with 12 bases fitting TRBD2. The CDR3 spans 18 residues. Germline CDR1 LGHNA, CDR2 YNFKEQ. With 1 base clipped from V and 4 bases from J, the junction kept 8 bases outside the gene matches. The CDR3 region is CASSQGRLAGAWYNEQFF. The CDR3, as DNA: TGTGCCAGCAGCCAAGGCAGACTAGCGGGAGCTTGGTACAATGAGCAGTTCTTC.

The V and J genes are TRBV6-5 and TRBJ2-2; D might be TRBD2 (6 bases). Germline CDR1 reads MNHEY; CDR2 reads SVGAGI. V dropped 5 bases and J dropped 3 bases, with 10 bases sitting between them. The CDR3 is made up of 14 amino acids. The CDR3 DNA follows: TGTGCCAGCAGTCCGGGACTTTACACCGGGGAGCTGTTTTTT. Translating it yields CASSPGLYTGELFF.

The DNA of the CDR3 is TGTGCCAGCAGCGGGACAGGGCGAGAAAAACTGTTTTTT. Translating it yields CASSGTGREKLFF. V gene TRBV9 combines with J gene TRBJ1-4; 8 bases agree with TRBD1. Germline V gene sequence: CDR1 SGDLS, CDR2 YYNGEE. The CDR3 length is 13 residues. V lost 3 bases, J lost 8 bases, and 3 bases stayed unmatched.

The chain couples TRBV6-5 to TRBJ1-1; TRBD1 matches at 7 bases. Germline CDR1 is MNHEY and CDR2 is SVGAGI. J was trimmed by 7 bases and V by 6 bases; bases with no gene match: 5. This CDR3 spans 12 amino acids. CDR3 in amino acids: CASSLGTDEAFF. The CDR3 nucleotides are TGTGCCAGCAGCCTCGGGACAGATGAAGCTTTCTTT.

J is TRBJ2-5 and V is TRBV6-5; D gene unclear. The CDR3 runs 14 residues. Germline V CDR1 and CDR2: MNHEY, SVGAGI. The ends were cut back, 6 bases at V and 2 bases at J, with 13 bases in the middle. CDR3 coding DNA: TGTGCCAGCAGGCTACTTCTCCCACAAGAGACCCAGTACTTC. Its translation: CASRLLLPQETQYF.

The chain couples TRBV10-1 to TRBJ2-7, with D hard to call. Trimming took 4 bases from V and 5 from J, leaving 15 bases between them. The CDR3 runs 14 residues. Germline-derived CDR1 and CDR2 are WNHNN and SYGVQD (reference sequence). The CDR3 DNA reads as TGCGCCAGCAGTGGGAAGGCAGGTATCCACGAGCAGTACTTC. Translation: CASSGKAGIHEQYF.

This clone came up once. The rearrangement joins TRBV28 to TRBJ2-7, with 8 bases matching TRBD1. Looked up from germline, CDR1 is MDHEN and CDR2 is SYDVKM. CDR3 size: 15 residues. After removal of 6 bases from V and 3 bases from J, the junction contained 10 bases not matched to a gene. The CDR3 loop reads CASSPGQGRYYEQYF. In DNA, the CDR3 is TGTGCCAGCAGCCCAGGACAGGGACGATACTACGAGCAGTACTTC.

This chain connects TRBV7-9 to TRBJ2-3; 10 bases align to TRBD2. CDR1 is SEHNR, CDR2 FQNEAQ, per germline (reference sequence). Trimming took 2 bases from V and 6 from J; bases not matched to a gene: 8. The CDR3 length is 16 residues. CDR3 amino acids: CASSLLAGAGMDTQYF. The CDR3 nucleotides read TGTGCCAGCAGCTTACTAGCGGGAGCAGGTATGGATACGCAGTATTTT.

The CDR3 nucleotides read TGTGCCAGCAGTGGACAGGGGTCCGGGGAGACCCAGTACTTC. Protein sequence: CASSGQGSGETQYF. The chain joins TRBV27 to TRBJ2-5, with TRBD1 identical over 9 bases. After removal of 5 bases from V and 5 bases from J, the junction contained 6 bases not matched to a gene. CDR3 length equals 14 residues. The germline V gene encodes CDR1 MNHEY and CDR2 SMNVEV (reference sequence).

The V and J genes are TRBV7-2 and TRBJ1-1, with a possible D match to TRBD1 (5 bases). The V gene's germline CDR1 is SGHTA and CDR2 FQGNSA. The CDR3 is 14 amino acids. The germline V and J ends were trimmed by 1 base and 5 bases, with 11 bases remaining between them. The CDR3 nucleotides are TGTGCCAGCAGCTTAGAGGGAGGGGATACTGAAGCTTTCTTT. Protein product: CASSLEGGDTEAFF.

DNA of the CDR3: TGTGCCAGCAGCTTACCGCGGGAGACAGATAAGCAGTTCTTC. It translates to CASSLPRETDKQFF. The rearrangement uses TRBV11-3 and TRBJ2-1; 7 bases align to TRBD2. CDR3 length: 14 residues. Looked up from germline, CDR1 is SGHNT and CDR2 is YENEEA. The trim removed 2 bases at V and 11 bases at J, leaving 9 bases unmatched.

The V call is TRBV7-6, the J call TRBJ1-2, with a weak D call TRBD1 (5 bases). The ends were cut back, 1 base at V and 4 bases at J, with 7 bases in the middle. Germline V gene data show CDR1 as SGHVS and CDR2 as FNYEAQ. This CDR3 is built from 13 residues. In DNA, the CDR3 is TGTGCCAGCAGCTTAGGACAGTTCTATGGCTACACCTTC. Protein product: CASSLGQFYGYTF.